A single sample is the source of the 21 T cell receptor beta chains below, sequenced in a study of CD8+ T cells in alopecia areata (dated by TCRdb to 2016 to 2018). Receptor amplification or capture employed the immunoSEQ multiplex PCR assay. For TCR sequencing, RNA was extracted from every sample and reverse transcribed into cDNA to serve as template. Entries here come from immuneACCESS through TCRdb and include only in-frame sequences with V and J called. Some clones fail to appear in such tables; in the studies checked, an unresolved V gene covers under half of the shortfall, and the cause of the remainder is unknown. The sample table lists 90,000 to 100,000 clones, about two fifths of them with a count of one. The top ten constitute 1% to 1.5% of the sample. The sequenced sample was CD4+ T cells sorted from blood. Source of these receptors: a human donor with alopecia areata.

The table lists this clone with a few counts. V and J are TRBV2 and TRBJ2-5; D may be TRBD1 or TRBD2 (6 bases each). The CDR3 is made up of 15 amino acids. Per germline, CDR1 SNHLY and CDR2 FYNNEI. Trimming pared 2 bases from V and 4 bases from J, leaving 14 bases between. The CDR3 sequence is CASSEWTGAPETQYF. In DNA form, the CDR3 reads TGTGCCAGCAGTGAATGGACGGGGGCCCCAGAGACCCAGTACTTC.

V gene TRBV28 combines with J gene TRBJ1-1, with 8 bases that match TRBD1. In germline, CDR1 is MDHEN, CDR2 SYDVKM. The CDR3 consists of 14 residues. V lost 8 bases, J lost 1 base, and 6 bases stayed unmatched. This chain's CDR3 is CASVEGTGNTEAFF. The CDR3 DNA is TGTGCCAGCGTAGAAGGGACAGGGAACACTGAAGCTTTCTTT.

The chain joins TRBV11-2 to TRBJ1-2; D remains ambiguous. Germline V gene lookup returns CDR1 SGHAT and CDR2 FQNNGV. The germline V and J ends were trimmed by 1 base and 8 bases, with 20 bases remaining between them. CDR3 size: 16 residues. The CDR3 DNA is TGTGCCAGCAGCTTAGTGGCCCAGGTATTCGCAGGAGGCTACACCTTC. This sequence encodes CASSLVAQVFAGGYTF.

V is TRBV28 and J is TRBJ2-3; D gene uncertain. The CDR3 sequence is 14 residues long. Between the trimmed V and J ends, which lost 7 bases and 13 bases, there was a span of 24 bases. Germline-derived CDR1 and CDR2 are MDHEN and SYDVKM. CDR3 nucleotide sequence: TGTGCCAGCACACCTGACACTACACAGATCATGAAGTATTTT. Translating gives CASTPDTTQIMKYF.

The rearrangement uses TRBV5-1 and TRBJ2-1; maybe TRBD2 (7 bases). Trimming left V 5 bases short and J 7 bases short, with 22 bases between. Germline loops: CDR1 SGHRS, CDR2 YFSETQ. The length of the CDR3 is 16 residues. The CDR3 region is CASSPGGRRPTNEQFF. DNA for the CDR3: TGCGCCAGCAGTCCCGGGGGGCGGAGACCTACTAATGAGCAGTTCTTC.

V is TRBV6-5 and J is TRBJ2-1, with D possibly being TRBD2 (6 bases). Looked up from germline, CDR1 is MNHEY and CDR2 is SVGAGI. V shed 6 bases and J shed 12 bases, with 12 bases lying between them. The CDR3 consists of 11 residues. The chain's CDR3 is CASRVGTPQFF. CDR3 sequence (DNA): TGTGCCAGCAGGGTTGGGACTCCGCAGTTCTTC.

This clone occurred a few times. The CDR3 DNA sequence: TGTGCCAGCAGCCGGAATACAGGGGGCGGCGAAGCTTTCTTT. Translation: CASSRNTGGGEAFF. The V call is TRBV27, the J call TRBJ1-1; 9 bases align to TRBD1. The CDR3 spans 14 residues. Per the germline V gene, CDR1 is MNHEY and CDR2 is SMNVEV (reference sequence). J was trimmed by 8 bases and V by 6 bases; bases with no gene match: 10.

CDR3 loop: CSAVMNTEAFF. The CDR3 nucleotides read TGCAGTGCTGTAATGAACACTGAAGCTTTCTTT. The chain uses TRBV20-1 and TRBJ1-1; no clear D. CDR3 length: 11 residues. The germline CDR1 and CDR2 sequences are DFQATT and SNEGSKA (reference sequence). Between the trimmed V and J ends, which lost 5 bases and 0 bases, there was a span of 4 bases.

This rearrangement joins TRBV27 to TRBJ2-7; either TRBD1 or TRBD2 may supply D (6 bases each). Germline V gives CDR1 MNHEY, CDR2 SMNVEV (reference sequence). This CDR3 comprises 15 residues. Trimming took 5 bases from V and 0 from J, leaving 14 bases between them. CDR3 sequence: CASSGGRGSSYEQYF. Written as DNA, the CDR3 is TGTGCCAGCAGTGGGGGCCGGGGGAGCTCCTACGAGCAGTACTTC.

The chain recombines TRBV5-6 with TRBJ2-7, with 7 bases identical to TRBD1. Germline loops: CDR1 SGHDT, CDR2 YYEEEE. The CDR3 length is 14 residues. V shed 0 bases and J 2 bases; nucleotides not matched to a gene: 2. The CDR3 sequence is CASSLDRGAYEQYF. CDR3 coding DNA: TGTGCCAGCAGCTTGGACAGGGGAGCCTACGAGCAGTACTTC.

The chain links TRBV30 to TRBJ2-3; a possible D gene is TRBD1 (5 bases). Trimming cost V 0 bases and J 6 bases, with 7 bases left between them. CDR1 is GTSNPN and CDR2 is SVGIG in the germline V gene (reference sequence). The CDR3 has 12 amino acids. CDR3 DNA: TGTGCCTGGAGTGTACAGGTTGATACGCAGTATTTT. It codes for CAWSVQVDTQYF.

This clone showed up just a few times. V usage is TRBV7-8 and J usage is TRBJ2-3, with 7 bases aligning to TRBD1. This CDR3 spans 13 amino acids. Germline lookup yields CDR1 SGHVS and CDR2 FQNEAQ. After removal of 1 base from V and 5 bases from J, the junction contained 0 bases not matched to a gene. The chain's CDR3 is CASSLDRGDTQYF. The DNA of the CDR3 is TGTGCCAGCAGCTTAGACAGGGGAGATACGCAGTATTTT.

This chain links TRBV2 with TRBJ2-5; TRBD2 aligns across 8 bases. This CDR3 region has 15 residues. Trimming at V came to 1 base and at J to 5 bases, leaving 6 bases not matched to a gene. Looked up from germline, CDR1 is SNHLY and CDR2 is FYNNEI. For the CDR3, the DNA is TGTGCCAGCAGTGAAGGAGCGGGAGTCTACGAGACCCAGTACTTC. As protein: CASSEGAGVYETQYF. Based on the CDR3 plus reference TRBV2 and TRBJ2-5, the full variable domain is EPEVTQTPSHQVTQMGQEVILRCVPISNHLYFYWYRQILGQKVEFLVSFYNNEISEKSEIFDDQFSVERPDGSNFTLKIRSTKLEDSAMYFCASSEGAGVYETQYFGPGTRLLVL.

For this clone: The sample carries other DNA sequences with the same CDR3. This chain joins TRBV18 and TRBJ2-3; no firm D call. CDR1 KGHSH and CDR2 LQKENI come from the germline V gene. Between the trimmed V and J ends, which lost 2 bases and 0 bases, there was a span of 0 bases. This CDR3 comprises 12 residues. The CDR3 is CASSPSTDTQYF. The DNA of the CDR3 is TGTGCCAGCTCACCAAGCACAGATACGCAGTATTTT.

The gene calls are TRBV2 and TRBJ2-5; no clear D. The CDR3 runs 13 residues. Germline V gene lookup returns CDR1 SNHLY and CDR2 FYNNEI. V lost 1 base to trimming and J lost 5 bases, with 8 bases between them. For the CDR3, the DNA is TGTGCCAGCAGTGAAGATCAAGCGGAGACCCAGTACTTC. This gives the protein CASSEDQAETQYF.

The chain employs TRBV2 and TRBJ2-7; D is possibly TRBD2 (6 bases). Per the germline V gene, CDR1 is SNHLY and CDR2 is FYNNEI. This CDR3 is 15 amino acids long. V dropped 1 base and J dropped 5 bases, with 15 bases sitting between them. As DNA, the CDR3 is TGTGCCAGCAGTGAAGACCGGGGCGGGGCCAACGAGCAGTACTTC. Translating it yields CASSEDRGGANEQYF.

This clone was observed a few times. CDR3 amino acids: CSVAITGTGGRDTQYF. CDR3 DNA: TGCAGCGTTGCCATCACCGGGACAGGGGGCCGGGATACGCAGTATTTT. The chain uses TRBV29-1 and TRBJ2-3; 12 nucleotides line up with TRBD1. The germline gives CDR1 SQVTM, CDR2 ANQGSEA. The CDR3 covers 16 residues. Trimming at V came to 4 bases and at J to 6 bases, leaving 11 bases not matched to a gene.

The chain combines TRBV4-2 with TRBJ2-7, with a tentative D call TRBD1 (5 bases). Germline CDR1 reads LGHNA; CDR2 reads YNFKEQ. The length of the CDR3 is 13 residues. V was pared by 6 bases and J by 4 bases, with 13 bases between. The CDR3 here is CASRGQDAYEQYF. Written as DNA, the CDR3 is TGTGCCAGCAGGGGGCAGGATGCTTACGAGCAGTACTTC.

This clone has a handful of counts. The chain carries TRBV28 and TRBJ2-7; no clear D gene. The V gene lost 3 bases and the J gene lost 2 bases, with 11 bases spanning the gap. The CDR3 covers 14 residues. Germline-derived CDR1 and CDR2 are MDHEN and SYDVKM. The CDR3 loop is CASSFQWLPYEQYF. Here the CDR3 DNA reads TGTGCCAGCAGTTTCCAGTGGTTGCCCTACGAGCAGTACTTC.

The chain has TRBV7-9 and TRBJ2-7; 11 nucleotides agree with TRBD2. V dropped 5 bases and J dropped 5; count of bases not matched to a gene: 8. The V gene's germline CDR1 is SEHNR and CDR2 FQNEAQ (reference sequence). The length of the CDR3 is 15 residues. CDR3 in amino acids: CASSTQGLAGDEQYF. The CDR3 region has the DNA TGTGCCAGCAGCACCCAAGGACTAGCGGGTGACGAGCAGTACTTC.

This chain connects TRBV5-1 to TRBJ2-3, with D hard to call. This CDR3 contains 14 residues. The V end was cut by 0 bases, the J end by 1 base, with 6 bases between. Germline V gene lookup returns CDR1 SGHRS and CDR2 YFSETQ. The CDR3: CASSLVAGTDTQYF. The DNA of the CDR3 is TGCGCCAGCAGCTTGGTGGCTGGCACAGATACGCAGTATTTT. The whole variable domain, filled in from reference TRBV5-1 and TRBJ2-3, reads KAGVTQTPRYLIKTRGQQVTLSCSPISGHRSVSWYQQTPGQGLQFLFEYFSETQRNKGNFPGRFSGRQFSNSRSEMNVSTLELGDSALYLCASSLVAGTDTQYFGPGTRLTVL.